Below are 18 T cell receptor beta chains sequenced from a single sample in a study of T cell responses to AZD1222 COVID-19 vaccine. Method: immunoSEQ multiplex PCR; TCRdb's copy keeps in-frame clones and lacks some. The sample consists of about 83,000 clones, around 88% of them appearing once. The specimen comprised peripheral blood, sampled on day 0 of AZD1222 vaccination. The receptor set was obtained from an adult in good health.

V gene TRBV19 combines with J gene TRBJ1-1; D not resolved. In germline, CDR1 is LNHDA, CDR2 SQIVND (reference sequence). The V and J ends lost 6 bases and 11 bases respectively, with 16 bases between them. The CDR3 spans 12 residues. This CDR3 reads CASSLLGGSAFF. CDR3 in DNA: TGTGCCAGTAGCCTCCTAGGAGGATCGGCTTTCTTT.

The V and J genes are TRBV2 and TRBJ1-4; 7 nucleotides align to TRBD1. V was pared by 6 bases and J by 3 bases, with 7 bases of the junction left unmatched. The length of the CDR3 is 15 residues. CDR1 is SNHLY, CDR2 FYNNEI, per germline. CDR3 nucleotide sequence: TGTGCCAGCAGACTCCTGGGGACAGCTAATGAAAAACTGTTTTTT. It is translated as CASRLLGTANEKLFF.

The J gene is TRBJ1-3, the V gene TRBV19; D possibly corresponds to TRBD1 (6 bases). CDR1 is LNHDA, CDR2 SQIVND, per germline (reference sequence). Trimming removed 3 bases from V and 0 bases from J, with 15 bases in between. This CDR3 region has 17 residues. CDR3: CASSIDGGLGSGNTIYF. CDR3 coding DNA: TGTGCCAGTAGTATCGATGGGGGCCTAGGCTCTGGAAACACCATATATTTT.

V usage is TRBV3-1 (or the pseudogene TRBV3-2) and J usage is TRBJ1-2, with D uncertain. V was shortened by 1 base and J by 3 bases, with 12 bases between the two germline ends. This CDR3 is built from 15 residues. Germline V gene lookup returns CDR1 LGHDT and CDR2 YNNKEL (reference sequence). The CDR3 loop reads CASSQGHGGDYGYTF. CDR3 in DNA: TGTGCCAGCAGCCAAGGGCATGGAGGAGACTATGGCTACACCTTC.

The rearrangement links TRBV18 to TRBJ2-7; 9 nucleotides line up with TRBD1. The CDR3 spans 14 residues. V shed 6 bases and J 3 bases; nucleotides not matched to a gene: 6. Germline CDR1 and CDR2: KGHSH and LQKENI. CDR3 amino acids: CASSPTGGFYEQYF. The CDR3 DNA reads TGTGCCAGCTCCCCGACAGGGGGTTTCTACGAGCAGTACTTC.

The rearrangement links TRBV24-1 to TRBJ1-5; 8 bases agree with TRBD1. The CDR3 is made up of 15 amino acids. Trimming took 4 bases from V and 8 from J; bases not matched to a gene: 9. Germline CDR1 reads KGHDR; CDR2 reads SFDVKD. In nucleotides, the CDR3 is TGTGCCACCAGTGAACAGGGGGGACCGCAGGAGCCCCAGCATTTT. Translated: CATSEQGGPQEPQHF.

The V call is TRBV7-8, the J call TRBJ2-5, with a tentative D call TRBD1 (5 bases). Looked up from germline, CDR1 is SGHVS and CDR2 is FQNEAQ. The CDR3 length is 17 residues. Trimming pared 0 bases from V and 5 bases from J, leaving 19 bases between. The CDR3 nucleotides are TGTGCCAGCAGCTTAGCGGTGCAAGGGGCCTTGCGGGAGACCCAGTACTTC. Translated, it gives CASSLAVQGALRETQYF.

The chain recombines TRBV18 with TRBJ1-1; 8 bases agree with TRBD1. Germline CDR1 KGHSH, CDR2 LQKENI. V shed 5 bases and J 0 bases; nucleotides not matched to a gene: 2. The CDR3 length is 14 residues. This CDR3 reads CASSWDRMNTEAFF. The CDR3, as DNA: TGTGCCAGCTCATGGGACAGGATGAACACTGAAGCTTTCTTT.

This chain links TRBV5-1 with TRBJ2-1; D is tentatively TRBD1 or TRBD2 (5 bases each). V lost 4 bases and J lost 5, with 16 bases in between. This CDR3 region has 15 residues. The germline CDR1 and CDR2 sequences are SGHRS and YFSETQ. CDR3 protein: CASSTPGRGDNEQFF. CDR3 coding DNA: TGCGCCAGCAGCACACCAGGGAGAGGGGACAATGAGCAGTTCTTC.

This clone was counted only a few times. The rearrangement joins TRBV5-5 to TRBJ2-7; perhaps TRBD2 as D (6 bases). Germline V CDR1 and CDR2: SGHKS, YYEKEE (reference sequence). V was cut by 4 bases and J by 2 bases, with 13 bases left in between. This CDR3 is 14 amino acids long. The CDR3 spells CASSRPTGAYEQYF. CDR3 DNA sequence: TGTGCCAGCAGCCGACCGACGGGAGCCTACGAGCAGTACTTC.

The chain couples TRBV21-1 to TRBJ2-1; the DNA was not used to check the table's D call, TRBD2. TRBV21-1 is a pseudogene locus. The CDR3 is made up of 14 amino acids. The CDR3 here is CAVQDSKPYNEQFF. CDR3 bases: TGTGCCGTCCAGGACTCGAAGCCCTACAATGAGCAGTTCTTC.

The chain has TRBV3-1 (or the pseudogene TRBV3-2) and TRBJ1-1; D may be TRBD1 (5 bases). Germline CDR1 and CDR2: LGHDT and YNNKEL (reference sequence). The length of the CDR3 is 13 residues. Trimming removed 4 bases from V and 4 bases from J, with 10 bases in between. The CDR3 sequence is CASSPRGGTEAFF. The CDR3 DNA reads TGTGCCAGCAGCCCTCGGGGGGGCACTGAAGCTTTCTTT.

V gene TRBV28 combines with J gene TRBJ2-4, with D unclear. The V end was cut by 3 bases, the J end by 1 base, with 13 bases between. There are 16 residues in the CDR3. Germline V gene lookup returns CDR1 MDHEN and CDR2 SYDVKM. The CDR3 DNA is TGTGCCAGCAGTTTTATAGGGCTCGGGGCCAAAAACATTCAGTACTTC. Protein product: CASSFIGLGAKNIQYF.

The rearrangement links TRBV6-1 to TRBJ1-4; D uncertain. V dropped 1 base and J dropped 0 bases, with 9 bases sitting between them. The CDR3 runs to 16 residues. CDR1 is MNHNS and CDR2 is SASEGT in the germline V gene. CDR3 loop: CASSEGWPATNEKLFF. The DNA of the CDR3 is TGTGCCAGCAGTGAAGGGTGGCCTGCAACTAATGAAAAACTGTTTTTT.

The J gene is TRBJ1-4, the V gene TRBV7-8; D not resolved. V lost 3 bases and J 8 bases, leaving 10 bases between the germline ends. Germline V lookup: CDR1 SGHVS, CDR2 FQNEAQ. This CDR3 spans 13 amino acids. The CDR3, as DNA: TGTGCCAGCAGCTTGAGACATGCGGAAAAACTGTTTTTT. As protein: CASSLRHAEKLFF.

The chain is built from TRBV5-1 and TRBJ2-7; D tentatively fits TRBD1 or TRBD2 (5 bases each). CDR3 length: 13 amino acids. The germline CDR1 and CDR2 sequences are SGHRS and YFSETQ. Trimming took 4 bases from V and 6 from J, leaving 14 bases between them. CDR3 sequence (DNA): TGCGCCAGCAGCCCGGGGACGAGGGCCGAGCAGTACTTC. It codes for CASSPGTRAEQYF.

V usage is TRBV10-3 and J usage is TRBJ1-2; the D is unclear. Trimming took off 2 bases at V and 2 bases at J, with 9 bases between the two ends. CDR1 is ENHRY, CDR2 SYGVKD, per germline. CDR3 size: 14 residues. The chain's CDR3 is CAISENIGNYGYTF. The CDR3 DNA sequence: TGTGCCATCAGTGAGAATATAGGGAACTATGGCTACACCTTC.

A single count supports this clone. The CDR3 sequence: CASSPTRQGSNYGYTF. The DNA of the CDR3 is TGTGCCAGTAGTCCGACCCGACAGGGGTCTAACTATGGCTACACCTTC. This chain links TRBV19 with TRBJ1-2; 8 bases map to TRBD1. Trimming at V came to 5 bases and at J to 0 bases, leaving 8 bases not matched to a gene. Germline assignment: CDR1 LNHDA and CDR2 SQIVND (reference sequence). This CDR3 is 16 amino acids long.